One sample yielded the 31 T cell receptor beta chains listed below, sequenced in a study of T cell responses to AZD1222 COVID-19 vaccine. Clones were read by immunoSEQ multiplex PCR, and TCRdb kept only the in-frame ones, dropping some. The data show over 100,000 clones, approximately 90% seen once. The input for sequencing was peripheral blood, taken 28 days after the second AZD1222 dose. These receptors were collected from an adult who received the AZD1222 COVID-19 vaccine.

The chain links TRBV27 to TRBJ1-1; 7 bases align to TRBD1. Unmatched junction bases numbered 9, after V lost 7 bases and J lost 4 bases. Germline V CDR1 and CDR2: MNHEY, SMNVEV (reference sequence). This CDR3 contains 14 residues. The CDR3, as DNA: TGTGCCAGCATAGGGGGCAGGGCCCTCACTGAAGCTTTCTTT. Translation gives CASIGGRALTEAFF.

The rearrangement links TRBV28 to TRBJ2-7, with 10 bases that match TRBD2. Germline values: CDR1 MDHEN, CDR2 SYDVKM. The CDR3 has 15 amino acids. Trimming cost V 6 bases and J 1 base; bases outside gene matches: 6. The CDR3 DNA follows: TGTGCCAGCAGCCAGGGGACTAGCGCTTCCTACGAGCAGTACTTC. Its translation is CASSQGTSASYEQYF.

V is TRBV2 and J is TRBJ2-7; either TRBD1 or TRBD2 may supply D (5 bases each). Trimming removed 7 bases from V and 1 base from J, with 14 bases in between. The CDR3 runs 14 residues. Germline V gene sequence: CDR1 SNHLY, CDR2 FYNNEI. The CDR3 DNA reads as TGTGCCAGCAAAGTCTGGGACCCTTCCTACGAGCAGTACTTC. Protein: CASKVWDPSYEQYF.

This clone was seen once. V usage is TRBV6-5 and J usage is TRBJ1-5; 11 positions agree with TRBD1. Germline V lookup: CDR1 MNHEY, CDR2 SVGAGI. The length of the CDR3 is 15 residues. V dropped 5 bases and J dropped 6; count of bases not matched to a gene: 6. Here the CDR3 reads CASSPGTGGFQPQHF. The CDR3 bases are TGTGCCAGCAGTCCCGGGACAGGGGGGTTTCAGCCCCAGCATTTT.

The chain is built from TRBV27 and TRBJ1-1; maybe TRBD1 (6 bases). This CDR3 region has 14 residues. Germline loops: CDR1 MNHEY, CDR2 SMNVEV (reference sequence). Trimming removed 6 bases at V and 0 bases at J, with 11 bases between. The CDR3 sequence: CASRLGTMNTEAFF. The CDR3 DNA reads as TGTGCCAGCAGGTTGGGGACAATGAACACTGAAGCTTTCTTT.

This clone was seen only a few times. The chain is built from TRBV23-1 and TRBJ2-5; 9 nucleotides match TRBD2. TRBV23-1 is designated an ORF whose function remains uncertain. The CDR3 runs to 18 residues. The ends lost 2 bases at V and 1 base at J; junction bases unmatched: 11. CDR3 residues: CASSQPLGGGRVQETQYF. The CDR3 nucleotides are TGCGCCAGCAGTCAACCACTCGGGGGCGGGAGGGTCCAAGAGACCCAGTACTTC.

The rearrangement joins TRBV30 to TRBJ2-3; D remains ambiguous. The CDR3 covers 15 residues. Germline V lookup: CDR1 GTSNPN, CDR2 SVGIG (reference sequence). Deletions cut 0 bases from V and 0 bases from J, with 10 bases between. As DNA, the CDR3 is TGTGCCTGGAGTGTAGTGGGTCGAAGCACAGATACGCAGTATTTT. Translated, it gives CAWSVVGRSTDTQYF.

The chain couples TRBV5-1 to TRBJ2-1; 9 positions agree with TRBD1. The germline gives CDR1 SGHRS, CDR2 YFSETQ. The junction had 6 bases not matched to a gene; V was cut back by 0 bases and J by 2 bases. The CDR3 covers 17 residues. The CDR3 DNA is TGCGCCAGCAGCTTGGCCGGACAGGGGCGGGCCTACAATGAGCAGTTCTTC. Translation: CASSLAGQGRAYNEQFF.

The chain employs TRBV3-1 (or the pseudogene TRBV3-2) and TRBJ1-2; no definite D call. Deletions cut 2 bases from V and 1 base from J, with 5 bases between. Germline CDR1 reads LGHDT; CDR2 reads YNNKEL (reference sequence). The CDR3 has 13 amino acids. In nucleotides, the CDR3 is TGTGCCAGCAGCCAAAAGGATAACTATGGCTACACCTTC. Translation gives CASSQKDNYGYTF.

The rearrangement joins TRBV18 to TRBJ2-3, with D uncertain. The germline V and J ends were trimmed by 6 bases and 5 bases, with 6 bases remaining between them. CDR3 length equals 11 residues. The V gene's germline CDR1 is KGHSH and CDR2 LQKENI. The CDR3 sequence: CASSPQDTQYF. Here the CDR3 DNA reads TGTGCCAGCTCTCCTCAAGATACGCAGTATTTT.

This chain joins TRBV29-1 and TRBJ2-3; the match to TRBD2 covers 7 bases. Trimming removed 4 bases from V and 6 bases from J; junction bases left unmatched: 10. CDR3 length: 14 amino acids. Germline loops: CDR1 SQVTM, CDR2 ANQGSEA. CDR3 coding DNA: TGCAGCGTTGCTGGGCGGGAGATTAGGGATACGCAGTATTTT. The encoded protein is CSVAGREIRDTQYF.

This clone has a single count. The chain has TRBV7-9 and TRBJ2-3; TRBD2 matches at 7 bases. Germline V gene data show CDR1 as SEHNR and CDR2 as FQNEAQ (reference sequence). The CDR3 loop spans 18 amino acids. The trim removed 5 bases at V and 2 bases at J, leaving 16 bases unmatched. CDR3 residues: CASSTPRRTRIYTDTQYF. In nucleotides, the CDR3 is TGTGCCAGCAGCACCCCCCGGCGGACTAGGATTTACACAGATACGCAGTATTTT. The full variable domain, with the rest looked up from reference TRBV7-9 and TRBJ2-3, is DTGVSQNPRHKITKRGQNVTFRCDPISEHNRLYWYRQTLGQGPEFLTYFQNEAQLEKSRLLSDRFSAERPKGSFSTLEIQRTEQGDSAMYLCASSTPRRTRIYTDTQYFGPGTRLTVL.

The chain has TRBV19 and TRBJ1-1; D unresolved. Germline V gene sequence: CDR1 LNHDA, CDR2 SQIVND (reference sequence). There are 16 residues in the CDR3. The V end lost 3 bases, the J end lost 6 bases, and 20 bases lay between the germline ends. The DNA for the CDR3 is TGTGCCAGTAGTATTGGCCTATCGGGGAATTGGGCTGAAGCTTTCTTT. It specifies CASSIGLSGNWAEAFF.

The chain joins TRBV21-1 to TRBJ1-5; the table's D call, TRBD1, was not checked against the DNA. TRBV21-1 is a pseudogene segment. The CDR3 totals 17 residues. The CDR3 DNA sequence: TGTGCCAGCAGCAAAGGAAGAGGACAGGGGGATAATCAGCCCCAGCATTTT. Amino acid sequence: CASSKGRGQGDNQPQHF.

CDR3 region: CASSVQGLSYEQYF. The DNA for the CDR3 is TGTGCCAGCAGCGTACAGGGTTTATCCTACGAGCAGTACTTC. The chain has TRBV28 and TRBJ2-7; TRBD1 is a possible D gene (6 bases). Germline V lookup: CDR1 MDHEN, CDR2 SYDVKM. CDR3 length equals 14 residues. V was trimmed by 6 bases and J by 1 base, leaving 13 bases between them.

This clone was observed once. The V call is TRBV3-1 (or the pseudogene TRBV3-2), the J call TRBJ2-5; D not resolved. This CDR3 is built from 12 residues. V lost 6 bases, J lost 5 bases, and 10 bases lay in between. The germline V gene has CDR1 LGHDT and CDR2 YNNKEL (reference sequence). Here the CDR3 DNA reads TGTGCCAGCAGAGAGTTAGGGGAGACCCAGTACTTC. Translating gives CASRELGETQYF.

This clone was detected only once. The rearrangement joins TRBV2 to TRBJ1-1; possible D gene TRBD1, 5 bases. The length of the CDR3 is 14 residues. Trimming removed 6 bases from V and 2 bases from J, with 13 bases in between. CDR1 and CDR2 (germline): SNHLY, FYNNEI. The CDR3 sequence is CASSFDSRNTEAFF. The CDR3 coding sequence is TGTGCCAGCAGCTTTGACAGTAGAAACACTGAAGCTTTCTTT.

The chain recombines TRBV30 with TRBJ1-2; TRBD1 might be the D (5 bases). V was trimmed by 3 bases and J by 4 bases, leaving 18 bases between them. Germline CDR1 and CDR2: GTSNPN and SVGIG (reference sequence). The CDR3 totals 15 residues. The CDR3 sequence: CAWSEKGPQGYGYTF. CDR3 bases: TGTGCCTGGAGCGAAAAGGGGCCACAAGGCTATGGCTACACCTTC.

V usage is TRBV9 and J usage is TRBJ1-1; 8 bases agree with TRBD1. The trim removed 0 bases at V and 4 bases at J, leaving 5 bases unmatched. CDR3 length equals 15 residues. Germline loops: CDR1 SGDLS, CDR2 YYNGEE. CDR3 loop: CASSVAGGVGTEAFF. The CDR3 coding sequence is TGTGCCAGCAGCGTAGCAGGGGGCGTGGGCACTGAAGCTTTCTTT.

The CDR3 region is CSANRGYGYTF. In DNA form, the CDR3 reads TGCAGTGCTAACCGGGGGTACGGCTACACCTTC. The rearrangement joins TRBV20-1 to TRBJ1-2, with D perhaps TRBD1 (5 bases). Germline lookup yields CDR1 DFQATT and CDR2 SNEGSKA (reference sequence). The length of the CDR3 is 11 residues. With 4 bases removed from V and 8 bases from J, the gap between germline ends came to 11 bases.

The CDR3 region is CASSPGGGKAQYF. The CDR3 bases are TGTGCCAGCAGCCCCGGGGGGGGTAAGGCCCAGTACTTC. The chain recombines TRBV12-3 or TRBV12-4 with TRBJ2-5, with 8 bases matching TRBD2. This CDR3 has 13 amino acids. Trimming at V came to 6 bases and at J to 9 bases, leaving 9 bases not matched to a gene.

The chain is built from TRBV5-1 and TRBJ2-1; D is uncertain. V lost 2 bases to trimming and J lost 1 base, with 7 bases between them. CDR3 length: 14 amino acids. CDR1 is SGHRS and CDR2 is YFSETQ in the germline V gene. CDR3 protein: CASSFNPSYNEQFF. The CDR3 DNA reads TGCGCCAGCAGCTTTAATCCTTCCTACAATGAGCAGTTCTTC.

The rearrangement joins TRBV6-2 or TRBV6-3 to TRBJ1-5; maybe TRBD1 (6 bases). Germline V gene sequence: CDR1 MNHEY, CDR2 SVGEGT. CDR3 size: 12 residues. V lost 1 base and J lost 11, with 9 bases in between. CDR3 nucleotides: TGTGCCAGCAGTTACTTTCGGGACACCCAGCATTTT. It is translated as CASSYFRDTQHF.

The gene calls are TRBV7-8 and TRBJ2-5; tentatively, D is TRBD1 (5 bases). Germline CDR1 SGHVS, CDR2 FQNEAQ. The CDR3 has 14 amino acids. Trimming left V 1 base short and J 0 bases short, with 6 bases between. As DNA, the CDR3 is TGTGCCAGCAGCTTAGAGGGGAACCAAGAGACCCAGTACTTC. Protein product: CASSLEGNQETQYF.

This clone appeared a single time. The V gene is TRBV5-1, the J gene TRBJ2-7, with D possibly being TRBD1 (7 bases). V was pared by 4 bases and J by 3 bases, with 11 bases between. The CDR3 extends over 13 amino acids. Germline V gene data show CDR1 as SGHRS and CDR2 as YFSETQ. The CDR3 loop is CASSAGQYYEQYF. The CDR3, as DNA: TGCGCCAGCAGCGCGGGACAGTACTACGAGCAGTACTTC.

The chain carries TRBV19 and TRBJ2-7, with D tentatively TRBD2 (6 bases). The V and J ends lost 2 bases and 0 bases respectively, with 14 bases between them. CDR1 and CDR2 (germline): LNHDA, SQIVND (reference sequence). This CDR3 comprises 16 residues. Here the CDR3 DNA reads TGTGCCAGTAGTATAAGGGGCAGCGGGCTCTCCTACGAGCAGTACTTC. Translating it yields CASSIRGSGLSYEQYF.

This clone was counted a single time. This chain joins TRBV5-1 and TRBJ2-3, with D possibly being TRBD1 (5 bases). The CDR3 spans 11 residues. The germline gives CDR1 SGHRS, CDR2 YFSETQ. V shed 5 bases and J shed 4 bases, with 5 bases lying between them. The chain's CDR3 is CASRTADTQYF. The CDR3 DNA reads as TGCGCCAGCAGGACAGCAGATACGCAGTATTTT.

The CDR3 coding sequence is TGTGCCAGCAGGGGTAGCGCGAGAAACCGCTCCTACAATGAGCAGTTCTTC. As protein: CASRGSARNRSYNEQFF. This chain joins TRBV7-9 and TRBJ2-1; D perhaps matches TRBD2 (5 bases). The V and J ends lost 6 bases and 0 bases respectively, with 18 bases between them. Per germline, CDR1 SEHNR and CDR2 FQNEAQ (reference sequence). The CDR3 extends over 17 amino acids.

This clone has a single count. V and J are TRBV6-2 or TRBV6-3 and TRBJ1-4; D gene ambiguous. Per germline, CDR1 MNHEY and CDR2 SVGEGT. Deletions cut 2 bases from V and 0 bases from J, with 4 bases between. This CDR3 spans 14 amino acids. The CDR3 region has the DNA TGTGCCAGCAGTTACGTTGCAACTAATGAAAAACTGTTTTTT. This translates into CASSYVATNEKLFF.

The chain has TRBV12-5 and TRBJ2-1, with 9 bases fitting TRBD2. The germline V gene encodes CDR1 LGHNT and CDR2 FRNRAP. V lost 2 bases and J lost 9; bases outside the gene matches: 17. The CDR3 is made up of 18 amino acids. Written as DNA, the CDR3 is TGTGCTAGTGGTTTGCCCCGGGGTGAAGCGGGAGGAGGAGGTGAGCAGTTCTTC. It specifies CASGLPRGEAGGGGEQFF.

This clone has only one observation. The J gene is TRBJ2-1, the V gene TRBV7-8; the D is unclear. V dropped 6 bases and J dropped 8 bases, with 11 bases sitting between them. CDR3 size: 12 residues. The germline CDR1 and CDR2 sequences are SGHVS and FQNEAQ. CDR3 nucleotide sequence: TGTGCCAGCAGACTCGGACCCCATGAGCAGTTCTTC. Amino acid sequence: CASRLGPHEQFF.